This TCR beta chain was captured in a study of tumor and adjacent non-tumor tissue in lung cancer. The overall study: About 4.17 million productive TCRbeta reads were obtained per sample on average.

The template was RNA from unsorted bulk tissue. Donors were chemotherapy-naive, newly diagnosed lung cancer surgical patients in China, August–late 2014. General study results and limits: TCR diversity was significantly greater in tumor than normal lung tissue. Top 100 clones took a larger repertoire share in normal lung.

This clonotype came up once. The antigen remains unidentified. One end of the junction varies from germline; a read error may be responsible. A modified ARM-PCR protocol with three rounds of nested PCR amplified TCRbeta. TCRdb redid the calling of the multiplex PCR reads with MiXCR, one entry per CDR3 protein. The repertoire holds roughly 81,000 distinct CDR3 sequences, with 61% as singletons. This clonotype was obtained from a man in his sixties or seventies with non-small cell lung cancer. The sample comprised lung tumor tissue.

DNA for the CDR3: TGTGCCAACAGGCAACGGGACAGTTACGAGGAGTACTTC. This codes for CANRQRDSYEEYF. The V call is TRBV6-5, the J call TRBJ2-7; 7 nucleotides match TRBD1. The CDR3 is 13 amino acids. The germline V gene has CDR1 MNHEY and CDR2 SVGAGI.